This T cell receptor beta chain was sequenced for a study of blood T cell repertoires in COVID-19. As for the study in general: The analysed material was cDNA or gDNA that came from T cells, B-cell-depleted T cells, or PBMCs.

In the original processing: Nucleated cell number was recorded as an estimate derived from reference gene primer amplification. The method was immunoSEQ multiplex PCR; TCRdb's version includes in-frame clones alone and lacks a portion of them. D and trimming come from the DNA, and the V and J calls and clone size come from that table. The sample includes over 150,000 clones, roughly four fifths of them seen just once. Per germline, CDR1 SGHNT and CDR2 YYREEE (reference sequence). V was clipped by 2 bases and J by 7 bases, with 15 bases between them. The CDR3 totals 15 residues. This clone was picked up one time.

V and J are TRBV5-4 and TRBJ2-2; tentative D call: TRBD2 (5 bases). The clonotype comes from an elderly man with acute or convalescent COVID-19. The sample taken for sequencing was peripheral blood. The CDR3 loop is CASSLLSGTGGELFF. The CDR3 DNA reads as TGTGCCAGCAGCTTATTGTCGGGAACTGGCGGGGAGCTGTTTTTT.